The 2 T cell receptor beta chains given below trace back to one sample, sequenced in a study of response to subunit inactivated influenza vaccine (dated by TCRdb to the late 2010s). Library creation used RT-PCR. Sequencing relied on an Illumina HiSeq 2500. TCRdb reran the public reads through fastp at Q25 and MiXCR, keeping productive beta chains. Each CDR3 protein appears once, grouped with its most common genes and DNA. This sample is represented by over 800,000 distinct CDR3 sequences; about 20% of them were singletons. The ten most abundant clones make up roughly a tenth of the sample. The source material was PBMCs from blood, sampled roughly 5 days after vaccination. These receptors all come from a man aged 50-60 years who received an inactivated influenza vaccine. Donor details come from another sample of the same person, matched by shared clones.

The genes are TRBV4-3 and TRBJ2-4; D possibly corresponds to TRBD2 (6 bases). The V gene's germline CDR1 is LGHNA and CDR2 YSLEER. There are 15 residues in the CDR3. Deletions cut 1 base from V and 6 bases from J, with 13 bases between. In DNA form, the CDR3 reads TGCGCCAGCAGCCAAGGGAGGGGATCTAGAAACATTCAGTACTTC. Translated, it gives CASSQGRGSRNIQYF.

The rearrangement joins TRBV7-2 to TRBJ1-4, with TRBD1 matching 7 bases. The J segment lost 6 bases and the V segment lost 5 bases, leaving 12 bases of the junction unmatched. This CDR3 is 16 amino acids long. CDR1 and CDR2 (germline): SGHTA, FQGNSA. CDR3 amino acids: CASSKQTGNRYEKLFF. The CDR3, as DNA: TGTGCCAGCAGCAAACAGACAGGGAACCGTTATGAAAAACTGTTTTTT. Together with reference TRBV7-2 and TRBJ1-4, the CDR3 gives the full variable domain: GAGVSQSPSNKVTEKGKDVELRCDPISGHTALYWYRQSLGQGLEFLIYFQGNSAPDKSGLPSDRFSAERTGGSVSTLTIQRTQQEDSAVYLCASSKQTGNRYEKLFFGSGTQLSVL.